This TCR beta chain was found in a study of T cell clonality in common variable immunodeficiency. Libraries were prepared by immunoSEQ multiplex PCR; TCRdb keeps only in-frame clonotypes and omits some of them. The specimen has tens of thousands of clones, none found just once. This clone was observed at least ten times. The target antigen is unknown. Coverage ceases 3 residues before the CDR3 finishes, and the germline J gene fills in the end. Study-level results: Common variable immunodeficiency TCR beta sequences reportedly had fewer deletions and N-nucleotide insertions. TCRbeta clonality was increased in CVID versus healthy controls.

Patients and controls were mostly of Caucasian heritage. This CDR3 has 13 residues. This TCR derives from a person aged 18 to 70 in good health. Material: peripheral blood mononuclear cells. The chain joins TRBV12-3 or TRBV12-4 to TRBJ1-1; possible D gene TRBD1, 5 bases. The sequenced part of the CDR3 DNA is TGTGCCAGCAGTTTAGACTTAAGACAGGAA. As protein: CASSLDLRQE. The full-length CDR3 reads as CASSLDLRQEAFF.